Reported below is one T cell receptor (beta chain). The antigen it binds to is not known. No much larger clone exists at a distance of one base, and base qualities are not known. Relative to germline, V is missing 5 bases and J is missing 0 bases, with 21 bases of the junction outside any gene match. The germline V gene (reference sequence) provides CDR1 MNHNY and CDR2 SVGAGI. Taken from cysteine to phenylalanine, the CDR3 has 22 residues. Only the CDR3 DNA is retained, 66 bases long and in frame from the first base. This entry is derived from a study of blood T cell repertoires in COVID-19 (dated by TCRdb to 2018 to 2021). Concerning the study at large: Collaborator samples came from the United States, Italy and Spain and covered acute and convalescent phases of COVID-19. The sample metadata nearly always contained a de-identified subject ID, COVID-19 status, age in years and sex. The repertoires were released in a freely available public database intended as a resource for research on the immune response to SARS-CoV-2. Where available, HLA class I and class II types were taken from metadata supplied by the sample provider and were not determined by assay-based typing. The prospective study material was composed of cDNA or gDNA derived from T cells, B-cell-depleted T cells, or PBMCs. The dataset comprised deeply sampled blood TCRbeta repertoires from subjects exposed to, actively infected with, or recovered from COVID-19. Samples were obtained from the ongoing ImmuneRACE study (first 160 participants) and from some 1,300 subjects provided by 6 global collaborators. Results and caveats for the whole study, not just this receptor: The quantity of clinical and demographic metadata differed by source and by participant and was supplied without curation.

The immunoSEQ Assay, a bias-controlled multiplex PCR, was used to amplify TCRbeta CDR3 regions from genomic DNA. For the original study's pipeline: The number of nucleated cells in each sample was estimated by amplification of reference gene primers within the assay. To quantify the absolute abundance of each unique TCRbeta CDR3 rearrangement, sequence reads were collapsed and filtered. For each sample, productive Simpson clonality was calculated by taking the square root of Simpson's diversity index across productive rearrangements. TCRdb carries this immuneACCESS record with in-frame sequences only. Its versions omit some clonotypes, under half of them owing to an unresolved V gene in the studies checked, with the rest unexplained. From that table come the V and J calls and clone size; the DNA was used to work out D and trimming. For this sample there are about 42,000 clones; around 91% appear just once. The ten largest clones capture approximately 2.8% of the sample.

The collaborating institutions used their own protocols to collect whole blood in K2EDTA tubes. For TCRbeta analysis, collaborators shipped samples as frozen whole blood, isolated PBMCs, or DNA extracted from either of those sample types. The rearrangement combines TRBV6-6 with TRBJ2-2, with 10 junctional bases fitting TRBD1. The receptor was derived from a man in his forties or fifties with active COVID-19. Sequencing input: peripheral blood. The CDR3 has the sequence CASSQPPGTGEGGSANTGELFF. The sequenced DNA: TGTGCCAGCAGTCAACCACCGGGGACAGGGGAGGGGGGCTCCGCGAACACCGGGGAGCTGTTTTTT.